This T cell receptor beta chain was documented in a study of T cells expressing NK-cell markers. Looking at the study overall: In sorted CD3+CD56+NKG2C+, CD3+CD56+NKG2C- and CD3+CD56-NKG2C+ T cells, TCR beta repertoires were obtained. There were seven HCMV-seropositive donors and one seronegative donor among the eight sequenced. Regarding the study as a whole: It was still unclear whether expanded NKG2C+ T cell clones were HCMV specific.

Worth noting for this clonotype: As yet, its antigen is unknown.

The authors made TCR beta cDNA libraries by 5'RACE template switching. This switching added a universal primer site and UMIs. From the 5' RACE reads, TCRdb lists one entry per CDR3 protein and no DNA. The sample's table shows some 390,000 distinct CDR3 sequences. The CDR3 runs 14 residues. Germline V gene data show CDR1 as MNHEY and CDR2 as SVGAGI. This receptor was taken from a woman aged 45-65 years in good health. Material: blood T cells: a sorted CD56 or NKG2C T cell subset, CD4+ or CD8+ T cells, or bulk PBMC T cells (not recorded which). The chain links TRBV6-5 to TRBJ1-1; checking the TCRdb D call of TRBD1 is not possible without DNA. CDR3 amino acids: CASSRQGRNTEAFF.